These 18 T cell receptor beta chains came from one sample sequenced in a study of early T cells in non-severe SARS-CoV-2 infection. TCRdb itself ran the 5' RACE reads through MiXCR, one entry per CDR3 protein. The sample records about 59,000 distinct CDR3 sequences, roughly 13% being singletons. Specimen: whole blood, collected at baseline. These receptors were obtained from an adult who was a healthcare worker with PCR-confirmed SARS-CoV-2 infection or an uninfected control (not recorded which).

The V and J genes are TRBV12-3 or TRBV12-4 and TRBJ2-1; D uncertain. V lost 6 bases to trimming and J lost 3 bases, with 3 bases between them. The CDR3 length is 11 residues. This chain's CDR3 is CASRIYNEQFF. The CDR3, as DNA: TGTGCCAGCAGGATCTACAATGAGCAGTTCTTC.

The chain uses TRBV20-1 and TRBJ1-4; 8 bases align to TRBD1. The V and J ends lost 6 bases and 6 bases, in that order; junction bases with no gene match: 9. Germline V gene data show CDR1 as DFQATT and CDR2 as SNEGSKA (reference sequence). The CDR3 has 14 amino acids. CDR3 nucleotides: TGCAGTGCGGAACTCAGGGGGCAGGATGAAAAACTGTTTTTT. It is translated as CSAELRGQDEKLFF.

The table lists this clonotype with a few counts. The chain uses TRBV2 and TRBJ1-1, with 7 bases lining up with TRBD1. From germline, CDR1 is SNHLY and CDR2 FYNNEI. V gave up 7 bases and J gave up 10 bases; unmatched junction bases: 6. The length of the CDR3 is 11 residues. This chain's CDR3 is CASINQGVAFF. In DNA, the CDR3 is TGTGCCAGCATTAACCAGGGGGTAGCTTTCTTT.

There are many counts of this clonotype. CDR3 amino acids: CASSRLVNEQFF. The CDR3 region has the DNA TGTGCCAGTTCGAGGCTAGTGAATGAGCAGTTCTTC. This chain joins TRBV19 and TRBJ2-1; the D is unclear. Germline V lookup: CDR1 LNHDA, CDR2 SQIVND (reference sequence). The V gene lost 8 bases and the J gene lost 7 bases, with 12 bases spanning the gap. The CDR3 covers 12 residues.

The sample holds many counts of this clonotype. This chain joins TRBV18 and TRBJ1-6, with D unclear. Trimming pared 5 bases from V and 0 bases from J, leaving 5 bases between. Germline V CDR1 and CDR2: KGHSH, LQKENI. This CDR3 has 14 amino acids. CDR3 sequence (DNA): TGTGCCAGCTCAGCCAGCTCCTATAATTCACCCCTCCACTTT. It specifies CASSASSYNSPLHF.

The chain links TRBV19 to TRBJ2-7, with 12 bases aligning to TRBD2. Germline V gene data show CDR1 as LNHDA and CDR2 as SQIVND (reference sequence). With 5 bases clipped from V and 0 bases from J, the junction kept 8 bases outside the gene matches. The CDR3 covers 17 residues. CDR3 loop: CASSLSSGRASSYEQYF. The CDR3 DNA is TGTGCCAGTAGTCTCTCTAGCGGGAGGGCAAGCTCCTACGAGCAGTACTTC.

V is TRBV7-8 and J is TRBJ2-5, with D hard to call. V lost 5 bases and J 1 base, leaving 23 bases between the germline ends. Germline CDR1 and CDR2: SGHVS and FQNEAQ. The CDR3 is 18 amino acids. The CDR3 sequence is CASSAERPWAEAQETQYF. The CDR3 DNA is TGTGCCAGCAGCGCCGAACGGCCGTGGGCGGAAGCCCAAGAGACCCAGTACTTC.

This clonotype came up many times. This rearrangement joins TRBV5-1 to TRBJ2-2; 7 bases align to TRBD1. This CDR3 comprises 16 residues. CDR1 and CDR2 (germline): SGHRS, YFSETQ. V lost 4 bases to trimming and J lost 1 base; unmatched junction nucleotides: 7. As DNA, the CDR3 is TGCGCCAGCAGCCAAAGGGACAGCCGGAACACCGGGGAGCTGTTTTTT. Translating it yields CASSQRDSRNTGELFF.

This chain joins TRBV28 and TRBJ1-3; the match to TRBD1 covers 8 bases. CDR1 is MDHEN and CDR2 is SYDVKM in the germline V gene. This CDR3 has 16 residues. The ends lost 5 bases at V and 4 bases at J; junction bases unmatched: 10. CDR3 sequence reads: CASSADRTGIGNTIYF. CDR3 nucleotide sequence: TGTGCCAGCAGTGCCGACCGGACAGGGATCGGAAACACCATATATTTT.

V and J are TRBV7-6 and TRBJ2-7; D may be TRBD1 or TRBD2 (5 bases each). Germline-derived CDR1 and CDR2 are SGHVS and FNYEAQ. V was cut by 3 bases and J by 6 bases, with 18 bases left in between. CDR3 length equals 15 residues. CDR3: CASSFNLGTVSEQYF. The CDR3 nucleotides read TGTGCCAGCAGCTTTAATCTTGGGACGGTTAGCGAGCAGTACTTC.

CDR3 DNA sequence: TGTGCCAGCAGCTTATATTACAATGAGCAGTTCTTC. Residues: CASSLYYNEQFF. This rearrangement joins TRBV5-8 to TRBJ2-1; unclear D gene. V was cut by 2 bases and J by 4 bases, with 4 bases left in between. The CDR3 is 12 amino acids. Germline V gene sequence: CDR1 SGHTS, CDR2 YDEGEE. The whole variable domain, filled in from reference TRBV5-8 and TRBJ2-1, reads EAGVTQSPTHLIKTRGQQATLRCSPISGHTSVYWYQQALGLGLQFLLWYDEGEERNRGNFPPRFSGRQFPNYSSELNVNALELEDSALYLCASSLYYNEQFFGPGTRLTVL.

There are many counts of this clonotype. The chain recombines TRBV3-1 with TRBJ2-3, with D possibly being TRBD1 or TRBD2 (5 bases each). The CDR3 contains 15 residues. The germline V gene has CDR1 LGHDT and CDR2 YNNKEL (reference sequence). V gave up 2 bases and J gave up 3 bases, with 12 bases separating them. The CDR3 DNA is TGTGCCAGCAGCCAACCGGGAAAGGGGACAGATACGCAGTATTTT. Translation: CASSQPGKGTDTQYF.

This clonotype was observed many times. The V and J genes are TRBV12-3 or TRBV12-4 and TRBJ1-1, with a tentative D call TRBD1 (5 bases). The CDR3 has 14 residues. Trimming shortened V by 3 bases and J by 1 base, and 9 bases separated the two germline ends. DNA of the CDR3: TGTGCCAGCAGTTTTGGGGCAGAGAACACTGAAGCTTTCTTT. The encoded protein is CASSFGAENTEAFF.

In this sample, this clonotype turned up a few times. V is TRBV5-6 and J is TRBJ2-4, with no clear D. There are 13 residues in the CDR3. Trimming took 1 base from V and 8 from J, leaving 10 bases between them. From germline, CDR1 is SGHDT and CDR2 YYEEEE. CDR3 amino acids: CASSLRVEDIQYF. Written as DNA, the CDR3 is TGTGCCAGCAGCTTGCGCGTTGAGGACATTCAGTACTTC.

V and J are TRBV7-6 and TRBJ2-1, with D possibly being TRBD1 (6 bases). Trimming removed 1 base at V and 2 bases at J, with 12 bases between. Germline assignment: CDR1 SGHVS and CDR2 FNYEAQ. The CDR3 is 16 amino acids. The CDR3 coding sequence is TGTGCCAGCAGCTTAGGTGGGGGCGCAACCTACAATGAGCAGTTCTTC. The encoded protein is CASSLGGGATYNEQFF.

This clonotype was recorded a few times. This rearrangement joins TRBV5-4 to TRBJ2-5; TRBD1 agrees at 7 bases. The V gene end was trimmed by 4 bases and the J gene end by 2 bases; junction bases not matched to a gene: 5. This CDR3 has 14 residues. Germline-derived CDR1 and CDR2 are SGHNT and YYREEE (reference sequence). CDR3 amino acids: CASSGGQRQETQYF. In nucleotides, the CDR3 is TGTGCCAGCAGCGGGGGACAGCGACAAGAGACCCAGTACTTC.

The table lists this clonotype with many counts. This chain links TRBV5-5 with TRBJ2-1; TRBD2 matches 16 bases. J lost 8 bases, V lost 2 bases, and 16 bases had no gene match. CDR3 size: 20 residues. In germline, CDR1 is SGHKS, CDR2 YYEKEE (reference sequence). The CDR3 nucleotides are TGTGCCAGCAGCTTACTACCGGGACTAGCGGGAGGGCCGCGGGTCGATGAGCAGTTCTTC. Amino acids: CASSLLPGLAGGPRVDEQFF.

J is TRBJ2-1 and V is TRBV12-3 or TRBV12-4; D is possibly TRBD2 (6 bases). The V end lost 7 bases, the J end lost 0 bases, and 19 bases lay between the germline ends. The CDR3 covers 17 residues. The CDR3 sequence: CASTPSLASYSYNEQFF. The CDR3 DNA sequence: TGTGCCAGCACCCCTTCCCTAGCGAGCTACTCCTACAATGAGCAGTTCTTC.